The clone carrying this T cell receptor beta chain was observed a few times. Its antigen is unidentified. The data are from a study of cytomegalovirus exposure and HLA in healthy donors. The study's findings and limits: The study carried out a later analysis of TCR beta sequences. It associated some 17,000 of them with specific HLA alleles at a false discovery rate of 0.05. In a later analysis, HLA-C alleles had the fewest associated TCRs, DRB1 alleles the most. Cytomegalovirus-associated status was assigned to more than 150 TCR beta chains.

The primer mix had 60 Vbeta and 13 Jbeta primers. TCRdb keeps only in-frame clones here, not all; method: immunoSEQ multiplex PCR. Of 120,000 or so clones in the sample, 70% to 80% are singletons; the top ten hold 3.4%. Germline CDR1 is LNHDA and CDR2 is SQIVND (reference sequence). V lost 5 bases to trimming and J lost 3 bases; unmatched junction nucleotides: 7. This CDR3 spans 17 amino acids. The donors gave bone marrow, and they were healthy. The sample was PBMCs. This sequence joins TRBV19 and TRBJ2-3, with 14 bases lining up with TRBD2. The source of this sequence is a man aged 25-45 years in good health and CMV-seronegative. The CDR3: CASSEGGLAGGTDTQYF. DNA of the CDR3: TGTGCCAGTAGTGAAGGAGGACTAGCGGGGGGAACAGATACGCAGTATTTT.